Listed below are T cell receptor beta chains from one sample, sequenced in a study of blood T cell repertoires in COVID-19. Assay: immunoSEQ multiplex PCR; the TCRdb copy retains only in-frame clones and omits some. The sample has around 260,000 clones; 87% are singletons. Specimen: peripheral blood. Source of these receptors: a woman in her thirties or forties who had recovered from COVID-19. Both conserved end residues are part of each CDR3. D genes are given only for firm matches. The size of a clone is reported for some rows only, either as once, few or many, or as a class for expanded clones.

few	TRBV2	TRBD1	TRBJ2-2	CASSQQGEATGELFF	TGTGCCAGCAGCCAACAGGGGGAGGCCACCGGGGAGCTGTTTTTT
NA	TRBV5-4	TRBD1	TRBJ2-3	CASSLGDRGTDTQYF	TGTGCCAGCAGCTTGGGGGACAGGGGCACAGATACGCAGTATTTT
few	TRBV24-1	TRBD1	TRBJ1-4	CATSEDRGHEKLFF	TGTGCCACCAGTGAAGACAGGGGGCACGAAAAACTGTTTTTT
NA	TRBV30	NA	TRBJ2-3	CAWSQWEGTDTQYF	TGTGCCTGGAGTCAATGGGAGGGCACAGATACGCAGTATTTT
NA	TRBV2	TRBD1	TRBJ1-1	CASPKTGANTEAFF	TGTGCCAGCCCGAAGACAGGGGCGAACACTGAAGCTTTCTTT
NA	TRBV5-4	NA	TRBJ2-3	CASSSLRDSFTDTQYF	TGTGCCAGCAGCTCGCTACGGGACTCGTTCACAGATACGCAGTATTTT
NA	TRBV2	NA	TRBJ2-5	CASSEGWGRQETQYF	TGTGCCAGCAGTGAAGGGTGGGGGAGGCAAGAGACCCAGTACTTC
NA	TRBV5-1	NA	TRBJ2-3	CASSLGRGSTDTQYF	TGCGCCAGCAGCTTGGGCCGGGGGAGCACAGATACGCAGTATTTT
NA	TRBV10-3	TRBD1	TRBJ1-2	CAIPTGTNYGYTF	TGTGCCATACCGACAGGGACTAACTATGGCTACACCTTC
NA	TRBV29-1	TRBD1	TRBJ2-5	CSARGTVSSETQYF	TGCAGCGCACGTGGGACAGTAAGTTCAGAGACCCAGTACTTC
NA	TRBV27	NA	TRBJ1-4	CASARGGSNEKLFF	TGTGCCAGCGCGAGGGGGGGCAGCAATGAAAAACTGTTTTTT
NA	TRBV29-1	TRBD1	TRBJ2-5	CSVQGDDVQTQYF	TGCAGCGTGCAGGGGGACGATGTCCAGACCCAGTACTTC
NA	TRBV6-2/TRBV6-3	NA	TRBJ1-2	CASSYLGLFYGYTF	TGTGCCAGCAGTTATCTAGGACTTTTCTATGGCTACACCTTC
NA	TRBV6-5	NA	TRBJ2-2	CASSYSTTGELFF	TGTGCCAGCAGTTACTCGACTACCGGGGAGCTGTTTTTT
NA	TRBV18	TRBD1	TRBJ1-1	CASSLPRTGGRPEAFF	TGTGCCAGCTCACTACCCCGGACAGGGGGCAGGCCTGAAGCTTTCTTT
NA	TRBV5-1	TRBD1	TRBJ2-7	CASSTDRGYEQYF	TGCGCCAGCAGCACGGACAGGGGCTACGAGCAGTACTTC
NA	TRBV5-1	TRBD1	TRBJ2-7	CASSLDRGINEQYF	TGCGCCAGCAGCTTGGACAGGGGCATCAACGAGCAGTACTTC
NA	TRBV3-1/TRBV3-2	NA	TRBJ1-1	CASSRSGYKAFF	TGTGCCAGCAGTCGTTCCGGGTACAAAGCTTTCTTT
NA	TRBV25-1	NA	TRBJ1-6	CASSEYGSYNSPLHF	TGTGCCAGCAGTGAATACGGGTCTTATAATTCACCCCTCCACTTT
NA	TRBV10-3	NA	TRBJ2-7	CAIRKTGTPYEQYF	TGTGCCATCAGGAAGACAGGGACTCCCTACGAGCAGTACTTC
NA	TRBV19	TRBD1	TRBJ1-3	CASSPRDRHHGPIYF	TGTGCCAGTAGTCCGCGGGACAGGCACCACGGACCCATATATTTT
NA	TRBV6-2/TRBV6-3	TRBD2	TRBJ2-5	CASSPVVAGGPETQYF	TGTGCCAGCAGTCCCGTAGTAGCGGGGGGGCCGGAGACCCAGTACTTC
NA	TRBV30	NA	TRBJ1-2	CAWSPGSDTYGYTF	TGTGCCTGGTCCCCAGGTTCGGACACCTATGGCTACACCTTC
NA	TRBV6-5	NA	TRBJ1-6	CASSYYENSPLHF	TGTGCCAGCAGTTACTACGAGAATTCACCCCTCCACTTT
few	TRBV6-5	TRBD1	TRBJ2-7	CASRPGQGGSYEQYF	TGTGCCAGCAGACCCGGACAGGGAGGATCCTACGAGCAGTACTTC
NA	TRBV19	NA	TRBJ2-7	CASSIQGGDYEQYF	TGTGCCAGTAGTATTCAGGGTGGTGATTACGAGCAGTACTTC
NA	TRBV18	TRBD1	TRBJ2-7	CASSPGTGASYEQYF	TGTGCCAGCTCACCGGGGACAGGTGCCTCCTACGAGCAGTACTTC
NA	TRBV4-1	TRBD1	TRBJ2-7	CASSQGTTGVYEQYF	TGCGCCAGCAGCCAGGGCACGACAGGGGTCTACGAGCAGTACTTC
NA	TRBV28	TRBD2	TRBJ2-7	CAGSSGGSRFFYEQYF	TGTGCCGGGAGTTCGGGGGGTTCGAGGTTCTTTTACGAGCAGTACTTC
NA	TRBV6-5	NA	TRBJ1-3	CASGPVSSGNTIYF	TGTGCCAGCGGGCCTGTCTCCTCTGGAAACACCATATATTTT
once	TRBV2	TRBD1	TRBJ1-5	CASSEKGGQAGNQPQHF	TGTGCCAGCAGTGAAAAAGGGGGACAGGCGGGCAATCAGCCCCAGCATTTT
few	TRBV21-1	NA	TRBJ2-2	CASSKVTWTGGLFF	TGTGCCAGCAGCAAGGTTACCTGGACAGGGGGGCTGTTTTTT
NA	TRBV5-8	TRBD2	TRBJ2-3	CASSLGTSRDTQYF	TGTGCCAGCAGCTTGGGGACTAGCCGAGATACGCAGTATTTT
NA	TRBV5-8	TRBD1	TRBJ2-5	CASSSQGYRGRPYF	TGTGCCAGCAGCTCCCAGGGGTACAGGGGTAGGCCGTACTTC
NA	TRBV30	NA	TRBJ2-1	CAWQEGTYNEQFF	TGTGCCTGGCAGGAGGGGACCTACAATGAGCAGTTCTTC
NA	TRBV12-3/TRBV12-4	TRBD1	TRBJ1-1	CASRGQHPTEAFF	TGTGCCAGCAGGGGACAGCACCCCACTGAAGCTTTCTTT
NA	TRBV5-4	NA	TRBJ2-7	CASSFRPGSNEQYF	TGTGCCAGCAGCTTTCGTCCGGGTAGCAACGAGCAGTACTTC
once	TRBV27	TRBD2	TRBJ2-1	CASSFHSGMGESSYNEQFF	TGTGCCAGCAGTTTCCATAGCGGGATGGGAGAGAGCTCCTACAATGAGCAGTTCTTC
NA	TRBV5-1	NA	TRBJ2-4	CASSYGAGNIQYF	TGCGCCAGCAGCTATGGGGCCGGAAACATTCAGTACTTC
NA	TRBV28	TRBD1	TRBJ1-1	CASSLLPGTGNTEAFF	TGTGCCAGCAGTTTACTACCTGGGACAGGGAACACTGAAGCTTTCTTT
NA	TRBV9	NA	TRBJ1-2	CASSLSSVPTSNYGYTF	TGTGCCAGCAGCTTATCATCGGTACCGACTTCTAACTATGGCTACACCTTC
NA	TRBV7-8	NA	TRBJ1-2	CASSLAGDGYTF	TGTGCCAGCAGCTTAGCCGGGGATGGCTACACCTTC
NA	TRBV19	TRBD1	TRBJ2-7	CASSDRVFFEKQYF	TGTGCCAGTAGCGACAGGGTGTTTTTCGAGAAGCAGTACTTC
once	TRBV27	NA	TRBJ2-5	CASSLLSRLGRETQYF	TGTGCCAGCAGTTTGCTCTCTAGGCTTGGCAGAGAGACCCAGTACTTC
NA	TRBV4-3	NA	TRBJ2-5	CASSQRGLRMETQYF	TGCGCCAGCAGCCAACGAGGGTTGCGGATGGAGACCCAGTACTTC
NA	TRBV6-5	NA	TRBJ2-1	CASSTSGRSYNEQFF	TGTGCCAGCAGTACGTCAGGGAGGTCCTACAATGAGCAGTTCTTC
NA	TRBV6-2/TRBV6-3	NA	TRBJ2-2	CASSPRGPGELFF	TGTGCCAGCAGTCCAAGGGGCCCCGGGGAGCTGTTTTTT
NA	TRBV30	NA	TRBJ1-2	CAWSVAAGGLSYGYTF	TGTGCCTGGAGTGTGGCTGCGGGAGGACTGAGCTATGGCTACACCTTC
NA	TRBV24-1	TRBD1	TRBJ2-3	CATSDRGLTDTQYF	TGTGCCACCTCCGACAGGGGGCTAACAGATACGCAGTATTTT
NA	TRBV10-3	TRBD2	TRBJ2-2	CAISGPSGVNTGELFF	TGTGCCATCAGTGGCCCCAGCGGGGTGAACACCGGGGAGCTGTTTTTT
NA	TRBV27	TRBD2	TRBJ2-3	CASSPGGTDTQYF	TGTGCCAGCAGTCCCGGGGGGACAGATACGCAGTATTTT
NA	TRBV5-4	NA	TRBJ2-7	CASSTAVAGGLREQYF	TGTGCCAGCAGCACGGCGGTGGCAGGGGGGCTGCGCGAGCAGTACTTC